The 10 T cell receptor beta chains below were found in one sample sequenced in a study of CD8 T cells in ankylosing spondylitis. Findings and limits, study-wide: Among TCR beta sequences, a motif of under ten highly homologous variants appeared characteristic of ankylosing spondylitis blood.

No antigen has been identified for these receptors. One entry per CDR3 protein, called by TCRdb with MiXCR from the 5' RACE reads. The sample has about 210,000 distinct CDR3 sequences, about 7% seen once. Sequencing was carried out using blood, either unsorted or a sorted T cell fraction (not recorded which). The receptors shown here come from a male donor with ankylosing spondylitis.

This clonotype has more than one count but fewer than ten. The chain couples TRBV11-1 to TRBJ2-1; 9 bases match TRBD1. Germline trimming cut 5 bases from V and 5 bases from J; bases unmatched to any gene: 16. CDR3 size: 18 residues. The germline V gene encodes CDR1 SGHAT and CDR2 FQDESV (reference sequence). CDR3 bases: TGTGCCAGCAGCCCTCTAAGGGGAAAGGACAGGGGCAACAATGAGCAGTTCTTC. The encoded protein is CASSPLRGKDRGNNEQFF.

A remark on this clonotype: A much more abundant neighbour one base away suggests this may be a read error. The chain carries TRBV5-1 and TRBJ2-1; D may be TRBD1 or TRBD2 (5 bases each). Germline values: CDR1 SGHRS, CDR2 YFSETQ. The CDR3 spans 15 residues. CDR3 protein: CATSQRGGPYNEQFF. CDR3 DNA: TGCGCCACCAGCCAGAGGGGCGGGCCCTACAATGAGCAGTTCTTC.

This clonotype was counted at least ten times. The J gene is TRBJ2-1, the V gene TRBV6-5, with 8 bases fitting TRBD2. The CDR3 runs 16 residues. Germline V gives CDR1 MNHEY, CDR2 SVGAGI. Germline trimming cut 0 bases from V and 8 bases from J; bases unmatched to any gene: 9. CDR3 nucleotides: TGTGCCAGCAGTTACTCTTCCGGGACTAGTCTCGATGAGCAGTTCTTC. Protein sequence: CASSYSSGTSLDEQFF.

This clonotype was recorded at least ten times. The V call is TRBV10-3, the J call TRBJ2-7, with 7 bases identical to TRBD1. CDR1 and CDR2 (germline): ENHRY, SYGVKD. CDR3 length equals 18 residues. J gave up 6 bases and V 3 bases, and 20 bases lay outside the gene matches. This CDR3 is CAISDLGGKDGITGEQYF. The CDR3 DNA reads as TGTGCCATCAGTGATCTAGGGGGCAAGGACGGAATTACTGGCGAGCAGTACTTC.

This clonotype was found many times. The chain combines TRBV27 with TRBJ2-5; 7 positions agree with TRBD1. This CDR3 has 13 amino acids. V dropped 6 bases and J dropped 4; count of bases not matched to a gene: 5. The V gene's germline CDR1 is MNHEY and CDR2 SMNVEV (reference sequence). The CDR3 loop reads CASRRGRGETQYF. The CDR3, as DNA: TGTGCCAGCAGAAGGGGGCGCGGAGAGACCCAGTACTTC.

This clonotype was detected many times. The genes are TRBV20-1 and TRBJ1-2; the match to TRBD1 covers 7 bases. Per the germline V gene, CDR1 is DFQATT and CDR2 is SNEGSKA (reference sequence). V shed 0 bases, J shed 8 bases, and the junction held 6 bases outside the gene matches. The CDR3 runs to 13 residues. CDR3 residues: CSARDEGAGGYTF. CDR3 in DNA: TGCAGTGCTAGAGATGAGGGGGCGGGCGGCTACACCTTC.

This clonotype has a count of ten or more. The genes are TRBV5-6 and TRBJ1-2; D is ambiguous. The CDR3 has 15 residues. Germline assignment: CDR1 SGHDT and CDR2 YYEEEE. V was trimmed by 0 bases and J by 4 bases, leaving 13 bases between them. CDR3 nucleotides: TGTGCCAGCAGCTTGGATCGTAGCGGACCCTATGGCTACACCTTC. Translated, it gives CASSLDRSGPYGYTF.

Many counts were recorded for this clonotype. The rearrangement uses TRBV2 and TRBJ2-7, with D possibly called TRBD1 or TRBD2 (5 bases each). V was shortened by 6 bases and J by 3 bases, with 24 bases between the two germline ends. The CDR3 extends over 17 amino acids. Germline loops: CDR1 SNHLY, CDR2 FYNNEI. The DNA of the CDR3 is TGTGCCAGCAGACCCTATTTGGAGGCGCGACAGAGCTACGAGCAGTACTTC. Translated, it gives CASRPYLEARQSYEQYF.

The rearrangement joins TRBV20-1 to TRBJ2-7; no definite D call. The CDR3 consists of 13 residues. Trimming shortened V by 6 bases and J by 0 bases, and 12 bases separated the two germline ends. Germline V lookup: CDR1 DFQATT, CDR2 SNEGSKA (reference sequence). In nucleotides, the CDR3 is TGCAGTGCCAGGCGGCGCAGCTCCTACGAGCAGTACTTC. As protein: CSARRRSSYEQYF.

V and J are TRBV5-5 and TRBJ2-1; tentative D call: TRBD2 (6 bases). This CDR3 is built from 14 residues. Between the trimmed V and J ends, which lost 9 bases and 4 bases, there was a span of 17 bases. Germline-derived CDR1 and CDR2 are SGHKS and YYEKEE (reference sequence). The CDR3 coding sequence is TGTGCCATGGGCCCCGCCGGGGGTTACAATGAGCAGTTCTTC. Translated, it gives CAMGPAGGYNEQFF.